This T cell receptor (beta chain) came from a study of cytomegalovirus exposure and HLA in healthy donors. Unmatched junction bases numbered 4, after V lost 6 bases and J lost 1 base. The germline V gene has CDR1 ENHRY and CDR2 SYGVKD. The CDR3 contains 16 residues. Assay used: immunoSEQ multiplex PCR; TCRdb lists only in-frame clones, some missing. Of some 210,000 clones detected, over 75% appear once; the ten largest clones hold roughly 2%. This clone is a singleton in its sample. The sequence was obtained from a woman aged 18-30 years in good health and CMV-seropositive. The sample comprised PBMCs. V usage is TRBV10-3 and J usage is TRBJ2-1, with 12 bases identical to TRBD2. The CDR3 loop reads CAISSTSGSSYNEQFF. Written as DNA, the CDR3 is TGTGCCATCAGCTCGACTAGCGGGAGTTCCTACAATGAGCAGTTCTTC.